This T cell receptor (beta chain) was sequenced in a study of cytomegalovirus exposure and HLA in healthy donors. PCR was performed using 60 Vbeta and 13 Jbeta primers. Original processing notes: Roughly 10 million shared chains were among about 80 million unique TCR beta chains counted in a later analysis. Libraries were prepared by immunoSEQ multiplex PCR; TCRdb keeps only in-frame clonotypes and omits some of them. The V and J calls and clone size were taken over from that table, and D and trimming were inferred from the DNA. The sample gives 150,000 or so clones, over 65% of which show up once; about 0.8% is in the top ten. The receptor was isolated from a female donor in good health and CMV-seronegative. Sequencing was done on a sample of PBMCs.

This chain's CDR3 is CASSSPGWSYEQYF. The DNA of the CDR3 is TGTGCCAGCAGTTCTCCCGGGTGGTCATACGAGCAGTACTTC. The chain employs TRBV6-5 and TRBJ2-7; no clear D gene. V was clipped by 4 bases and J by 4 bases, with 14 bases between them. This CDR3 contains 14 residues. CDR1 is MNHEY and CDR2 is SVGAGI in the germline V gene.